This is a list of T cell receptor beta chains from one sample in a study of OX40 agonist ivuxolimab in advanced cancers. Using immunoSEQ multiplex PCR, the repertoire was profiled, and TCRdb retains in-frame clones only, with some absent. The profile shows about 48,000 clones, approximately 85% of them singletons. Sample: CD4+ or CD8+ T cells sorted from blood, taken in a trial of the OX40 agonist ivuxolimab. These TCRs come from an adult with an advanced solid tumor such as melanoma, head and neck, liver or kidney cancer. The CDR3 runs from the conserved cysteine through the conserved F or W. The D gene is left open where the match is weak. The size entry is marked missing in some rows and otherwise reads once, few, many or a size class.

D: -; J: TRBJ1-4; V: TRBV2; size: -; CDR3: CASSNQGGYQEKLFF; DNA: TGTGCCAGCAGTAACCAAGGGGGTTACCAAGAAAAACTGTTTTTT
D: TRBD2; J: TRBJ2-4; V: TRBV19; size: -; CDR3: CASSISGSAKNIQYF; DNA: TGTGCCAGTAGTATTAGCGGGAGCGCCAAAAACATTCAGTACTTC
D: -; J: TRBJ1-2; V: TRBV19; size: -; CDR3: CASSMVGTYTF; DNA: TGTGCCAGTAGTATGGTTGGGACTTACACCTTC
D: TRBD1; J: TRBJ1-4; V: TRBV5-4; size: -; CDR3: CASSQDGRQGDEKLFF; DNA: TGTGCCAGCAGCCAGGACGGGCGACAGGGTGATGAAAAACTGTTTTTT
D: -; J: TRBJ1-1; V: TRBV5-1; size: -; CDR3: CASSLGMTWGEGAFF; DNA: TGCGCCAGCAGCTTGGGAATGACATGGGGCGAGGGGGCTTTCTTT
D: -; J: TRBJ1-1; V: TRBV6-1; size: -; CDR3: CASSRRGETFF; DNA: TGTGCCAGCAGCCGGAGGGGGGAAACTTTCTTT
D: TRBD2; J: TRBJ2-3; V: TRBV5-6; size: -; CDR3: CASSFGLAGATDTQYF; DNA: TGTGCCAGCAGCTTCGGACTAGCGGGAGCAACAGATACGCAGTATTTT
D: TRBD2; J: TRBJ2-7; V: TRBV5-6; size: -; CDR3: CASSGGGRAGEQYF; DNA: TGTGCCAGCAGTGGGGGCGGGAGGGCCGGGGAGCAGTACTTC
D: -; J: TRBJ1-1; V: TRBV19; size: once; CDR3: CASSRGQETEAFF; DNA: TGTGCCAGTAGTAGGGGGCAGGAGACTGAAGCTTTCTTT
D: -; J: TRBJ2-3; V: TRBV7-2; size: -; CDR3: CASSLGTGGADTQYF; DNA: TGTGCCAGCAGCTTAGGAACCGGGGGCGCAGATACGCAGTATTTT
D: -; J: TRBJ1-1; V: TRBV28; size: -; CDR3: CASTHHGGANTEAFF; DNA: TGTGCCAGCACCCATCATGGGGGGGCGAACACTGAAGCTTTCTTT
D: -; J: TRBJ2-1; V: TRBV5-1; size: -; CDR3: CASSFPLRALRGGRSYNEQFF; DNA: TGCGCCAGCAGCTTTCCCCTTCGGGCTCTCAGGGGAGGGCGGTCCTACAATGAGCAGTTCTTC
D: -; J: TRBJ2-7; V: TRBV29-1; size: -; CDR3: CSVREGGQGEQYF; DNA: TGCAGCGTCCGTGAGGGGGGGCAGGGGGAGCAGTACTTC
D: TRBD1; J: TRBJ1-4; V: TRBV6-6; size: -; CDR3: CASSGRDRGSEKLFF; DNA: TGTGCCAGCAGTGGAAGGGACAGGGGGTCGGAAAAACTGTTTTTT
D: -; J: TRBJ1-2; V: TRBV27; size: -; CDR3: CASSFSGGDGYTF; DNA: TGTGCCAGCAGTTTCTCAGGCGGGGATGGCTACACCTTC
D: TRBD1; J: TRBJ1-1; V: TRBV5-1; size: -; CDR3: CASLPGQGPNTEAFF; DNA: TGCGCCAGTTTACCGGGACAGGGGCCCAACACTGAAGCTTTCTTT
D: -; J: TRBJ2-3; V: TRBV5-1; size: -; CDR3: CASSWRESHNTDTQYF; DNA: TGCGCCAGCAGCTGGAGGGAATCCCACAACACAGATACGCAGTATTTT
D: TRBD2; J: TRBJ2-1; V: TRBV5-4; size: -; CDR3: CASSWSGSNEQFF; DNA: TGTGCCAGCAGCTGGAGCGGGAGCAATGAGCAGTTCTTC
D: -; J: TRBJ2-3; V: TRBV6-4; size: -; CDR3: CASSHRVSRDTQYF; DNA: TGTGCCAGCAGTCATAGGGTCTCCAGAGATACGCAGTATTTT
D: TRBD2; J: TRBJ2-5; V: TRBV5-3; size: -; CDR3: CARSLALASGTQETQYF; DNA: TGTGCCAGAAGCTTAGCCCTTGCTAGCGGGACCCAAGAGACCCAGTACTTC
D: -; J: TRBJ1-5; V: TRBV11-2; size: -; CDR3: CASSLDPQSNQPQHF; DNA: TGTGCCAGCAGCTTAGATCCCCAGAGTAATCAGCCCCAGCATTTT
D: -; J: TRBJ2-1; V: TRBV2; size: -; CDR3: CASSLIPGGQAYNEQFF; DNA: TGTGCCAGCAGTCTAATCCCCGGCGGGCAGGCCTACAATGAGCAGTTCTTC
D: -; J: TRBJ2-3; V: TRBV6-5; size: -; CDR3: CASSLADTSTDTQYF; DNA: TGTGCCAGCAGTTTGGCAGACACTAGCACAGATACGCAGTATTTT
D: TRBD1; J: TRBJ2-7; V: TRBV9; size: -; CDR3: CASSVGIDRGSEQYF; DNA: TGTGCCAGCAGCGTAGGGATAGACAGGGGCTCCGAGCAGTACTTC
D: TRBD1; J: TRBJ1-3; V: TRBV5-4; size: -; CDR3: CASSPGTANGNTIYF; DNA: TGTGCCAGCAGCCCTGGGACAGCTAACGGAAACACCATATATTTT
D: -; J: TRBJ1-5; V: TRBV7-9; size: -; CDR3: CASSLGIGDLSNQPQHF; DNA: TGTGCCAGCAGCTTAGGGATAGGAGATTTGAGCAATCAGCCCCAGCATTTT
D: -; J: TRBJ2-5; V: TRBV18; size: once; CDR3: CASRVRQETQYF; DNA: TGTGCCAGCCGCGTTAGGCAAGAGACCCAGTACTTC
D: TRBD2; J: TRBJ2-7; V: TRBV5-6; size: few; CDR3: CASSLGRAGGYEQYF; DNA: TGTGCCAGCAGCTTGGGGAGAGCGGGAGGTTACGAGCAGTACTTC
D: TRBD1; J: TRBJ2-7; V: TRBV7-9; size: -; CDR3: CASSSGRTGLEQYF; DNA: TGTGCCAGCAGCAGTGGACGGACAGGGCTCGAGCAGTACTTC
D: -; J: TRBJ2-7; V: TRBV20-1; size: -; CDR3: CSARQSYEQYF; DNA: TGCAGTGCTAGACAGAGCTACGAGCAGTACTTC
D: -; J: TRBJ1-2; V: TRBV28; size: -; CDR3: CASRGTPIYGYTF; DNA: TGTGCCAGTAGGGGGACACCTATCTATGGCTACACCTTC
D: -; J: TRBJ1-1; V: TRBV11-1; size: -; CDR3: CASSMGTGMNTEAFF; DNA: TGTGCCAGCAGCATGGGCACGGGAATGAACACTGAAGCTTTCTTT
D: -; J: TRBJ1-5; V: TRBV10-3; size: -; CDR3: CAISESEGGQPQHF; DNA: TGTGCCATCAGTGAGTCAGAGGGGGGTCAGCCCCAGCATTTT
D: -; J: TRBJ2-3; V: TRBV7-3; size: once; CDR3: CASSSTHSTDTQYF; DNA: TGTGCCAGCAGCTCCACGCACAGCACAGATACGCAGTATTTT
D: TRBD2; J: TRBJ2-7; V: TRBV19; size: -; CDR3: CASSVRGLAGDEQYF; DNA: TGTGCCAGTAGTGTACGAGGTCTAGCGGGAGACGAGCAGTACTTC
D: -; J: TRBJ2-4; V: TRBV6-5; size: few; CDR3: CAIDKAKNIQYF; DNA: TGTGCCATTGACAAGGCCAAAAACATTCAGTACTTC
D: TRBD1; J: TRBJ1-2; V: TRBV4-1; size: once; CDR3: CASSQLTGGQNYGYTF; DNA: TGCGCCAGCAGCCAATTGACAGGGGGCCAAAACTATGGCTACACCTTC
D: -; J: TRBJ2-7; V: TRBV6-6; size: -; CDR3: CASSEQGEQYF; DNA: TGTGCCAGCAGTGAACAGGGCGAGCAGTACTTC
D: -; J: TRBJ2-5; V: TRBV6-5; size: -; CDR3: CASKHQETQYF; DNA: TGTGCCAGCAAACACCAAGAGACCCAGTACTTC
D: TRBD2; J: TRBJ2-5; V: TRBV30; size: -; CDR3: CAWSLGTSGSAETQYF; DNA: TGTGCCTGGTCTCTTGGGACTAGCGGGAGCGCGGAGACCCAGTACTTC
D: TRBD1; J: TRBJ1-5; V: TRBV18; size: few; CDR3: CASSQGTGNQPQHF; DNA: TGTGCCAGCTCGCAGGGGACAGGCAATCAGCCCCAGCATTTT
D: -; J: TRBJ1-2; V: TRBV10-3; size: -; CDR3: CAIKRQNLANYGYTF; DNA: TGTGCCATCAAGAGACAGAACCTGGCTAACTATGGCTACACCTTC
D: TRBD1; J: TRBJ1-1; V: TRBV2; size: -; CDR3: CASNTGGRTEAFF; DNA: TGTGCCAGCAATACAGGGGGCAGAACTGAAGCTTTCTTT
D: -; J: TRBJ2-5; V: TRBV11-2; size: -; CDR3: CASSGWETQYF; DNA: TGTGCCAGCTCGGGGTGGGAGACCCAGTACTTC
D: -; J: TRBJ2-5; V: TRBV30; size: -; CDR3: CAWRSPGGDETQYF; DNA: TGTGCCTGGAGGTCCCCCGGAGGGGATGAGACCCAGTACTTC
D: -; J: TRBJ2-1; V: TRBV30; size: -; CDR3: CAWSVRAGTTYNEQFF; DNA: TGTGCCTGGAGTGTACGGGCAGGTACTACTTACAATGAGCAGTTCTTC
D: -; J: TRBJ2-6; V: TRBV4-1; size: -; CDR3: CASSTGQTLNGANVLTF; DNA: TGCGCCAGCAGTACGGGGCAGACCCTCAATGGGGCCAACGTCCTGACTTTC
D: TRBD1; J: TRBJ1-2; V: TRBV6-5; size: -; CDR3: CASSYRGRFGYTF; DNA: TGTGCCAGCAGTTACAGGGGGCGCTTTGGCTACACCTTC
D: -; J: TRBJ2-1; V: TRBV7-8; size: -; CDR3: CASRLGTTQDLKQFF; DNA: TGTGCCAGCAGACTGGGCACTACCCAGGACCTGAAGCAGTTCTTC
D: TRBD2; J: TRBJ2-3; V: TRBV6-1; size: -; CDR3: CASSGAGMTDTQYF; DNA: TGTGCCAGCAGTGGAGCGGGAATGACAGATACGCAGTATTTT
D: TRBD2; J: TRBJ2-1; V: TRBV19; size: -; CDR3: CASSISGDNEQFF; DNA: TGTGCCAGTAGTATAAGCGGGGACAATGAGCAGTTCTTC
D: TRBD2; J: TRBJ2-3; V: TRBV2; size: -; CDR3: CASSEATSGTDTQYF; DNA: TGTGCCAGCAGTGAAGCGACTAGCGGCACAGATACGCAGTATTTT
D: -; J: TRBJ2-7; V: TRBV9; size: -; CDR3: CASSVDMEFSYEQYF; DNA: TGTGCCAGCAGCGTAGATATGGAGTTTAGCTACGAGCAGTACTTC
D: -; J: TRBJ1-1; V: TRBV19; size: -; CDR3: CASSETDREAFF; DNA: TGTGCCAGTAGCGAGACGGACCGCGAAGCTTTCTTT
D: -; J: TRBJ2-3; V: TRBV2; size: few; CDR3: CASSDEGPDTQYF; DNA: TGTGCCAGCAGTGATGAGGGACCAGATACGCAGTATTTT